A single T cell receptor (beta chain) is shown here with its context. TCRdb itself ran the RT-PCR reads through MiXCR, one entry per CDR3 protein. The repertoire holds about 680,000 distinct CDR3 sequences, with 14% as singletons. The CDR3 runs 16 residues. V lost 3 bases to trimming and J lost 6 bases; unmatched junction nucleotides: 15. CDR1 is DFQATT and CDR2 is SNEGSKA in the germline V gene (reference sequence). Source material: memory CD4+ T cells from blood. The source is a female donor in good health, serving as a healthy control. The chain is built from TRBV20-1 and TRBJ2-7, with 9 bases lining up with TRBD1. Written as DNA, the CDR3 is TGCAGTGCTAGCGGGGGGACAGGGATGATGATGTTCGAGCAGTACTTC. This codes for CSASGGTGMMMFEQYF.